The 31 T cell receptor beta chains listed next were all sequenced from one sample in a study of tumor-infiltrating lymphocytes in primary liver carcinoma (TCRdb year 2017). Total RNA and DNA were co-extracted without cell sorting from roughly 20-30 mg of bulk tissue using the AllPrep DNA/RNA mini kit. Instrument used: Illumina HiSeq 2500. Starting from approximately 500 ng total RNA, TCRbeta-specific cDNA was produced by reverse transcription with a constant-region primer and ProtoScript II reverse transcriptase. The TCRbeta libraries were prepared through three rounds of nested multiplex PCR following a slightly modified ARM-PCR procedure. Each of the first two PCR rounds ran for 9 to 11 cycles using multiplex TRBV1-TRBV30 forward primers together with a Cbeta reverse primer. Using fastp trimming at Q25 and MiXCR clonotype assembly, TCRdb reanalyzed the public sequencing data and kept in-frame beta chains. Each CDR3 protein appears once, grouped with its most common genes and DNA. The sample records approximately 190,000 distinct CDR3 sequences, around 85% of which are singletons. The leading ten clones occupy roughly 18% of the sample.

Sequencing was done on a sample of tumor tissue from primary liver carcinoma. Source of these receptors: a man aged 35 to 55 with primary liver carcinoma and hepatitis B virus infection.

The chain joins TRBV6-5 to TRBJ2-1, with 10 bases that match TRBD2. The CDR3 consists of 15 residues. V was pared by 7 bases and J by 12 bases, with 15 bases of the junction left unmatched. Per germline, CDR1 MNHEY and CDR2 SVGAGI. The CDR3 here is CASTRAGGAYNMQFF. The CDR3, as DNA: TGTGCCAGCACCCGAGCGGGAGGGGCATACAATATGCAGTTCTTC.

Turning to this clonotype: An end of the junction does not agree with germline; a read error may underlie this. The rearrangement uses TRBV7-8 and TRBJ2-4, with D possibly TRBD2 on 5 matching bases. CDR3 size: 17 residues. CDR1 SGHVS and CDR2 FQNEAQ come from the germline V gene. CDR3 residues: CAGSPLSSGIAKNIQYF. The CDR3 nucleotides read TGTGCCGGCAGCCCCCTTTCCAGCGGAATAGCCAAAAACATTCAGTACTTC.

Comment on this clonotype: At one boundary the junction diverges from the germline segment, which might be a read error. The rearrangement uses TRBV14 and TRBJ2-2, with D tentatively TRBD1 (5 bases). Per germline, CDR1 SGHDN and CDR2 FVKESK. The CDR3 totals 14 residues. In nucleotides, the CDR3 is TGTGCCAGCAGCTTGACAGCAAACACCAGGGAGCTGTTTTTT. Its translation: CASSLTANTRELFF.

Comments on this clonotype: The CDR3 end shows no conserved phenylalanine or tryptophan, and so a read error is likely. This chain links TRBV7-8 with TRBJ2-7; D could derive from TRBD1 or TRBD2 (6 bases each). Germline V gene data show CDR1 as SGHVS and CDR2 as FQNEAQ. This CDR3 comprises 15 residues. CDR3 in DNA: TGTGTCAGCAACGTAATCGCGGGGAGCCGGGGGCAGCAGTACTAC. It codes for CVSNVIAGSRGQQYY.

J is TRBJ2-4 and V is TRBV29-1; D call uncertain. Trimming stripped 8 bases from V and 6 bases from J, with 14 bases between. Germline V gene lookup returns CDR1 SQVTM and CDR2 ANQGSEA. CDR3 length: 12 residues. The CDR3 is CSPSLVVNIQYF. The CDR3 bases are TGCAGCCCATCGTTGGTGGTAAACATTCAGTACTTC.

As concerns this clonotype: The conserved phenylalanine or tryptophan is not found at the CDR3 terminus, so this likely reflects a read error. The chain combines TRBV12-3 or TRBV12-4 with TRBJ2-3; the D is unclear. The CDR3 runs to 11 residues. CDR3 residues: CVIRSTDTQYL. The CDR3 nucleotides read TGTGTCATTAGGAGCACAGATACACAGTATTTG.

Worth noting for this clonotype: Being one base from a much bigger clone, this may be a read error. This chain connects TRBV28 to TRBJ2-7; TRBD1 is a possible D gene (6 bases). The germline CDR1 and CDR2 sequences are MDHEN and SYDVKM. Trimming left V 9 bases short and J 5 bases short, with 17 bases between. This CDR3 spans 13 amino acids. CDR3 residues: CARTAGASNEQYF. The CDR3 DNA sequence: TGTGCCAGGACAGCAGGGGCTAGCAACGAGCAGTACTTC.

With regard to this clonotype: In this CDR3 the conserved last residue, phenylalanine or tryptophan, is missing, so a read error is likely. The chain uses TRBV12-3 or TRBV12-4 and TRBJ1-2, with D hard to call. The CDR3 totals 12 residues. CDR3: CASNLEGRGYTL. CDR3 bases: TGTGCCAGCAATTTAGAGGGTCGCGGCTACACCTTA.

With regard to this clonotype: One end of the junction varies from germline; a read error may be responsible. The chain employs TRBV6-6 and TRBJ2-1; no firm D call. This CDR3 comprises 11 residues. Germline assignment: CDR1 MNHNY and CDR2 SVGAGI (reference sequence). The CDR3 nucleotides are TGTACCAGGTCGAGTCGGGATGAGCAGTTCTTC. It yields the protein CTRSSRDEQFF.

Notes on this clonotype: Germline is not matched at one junction end, which may reflect a read error. The gene calls are TRBV11-1 and TRBJ2-3; the D gene is possibly TRBD1 (5 bases). This CDR3 has 19 amino acids. CDR1 is SGHAT, CDR2 FQDESV, per germline (reference sequence). CDR3 bases: TGTGCCAGCAGCTCTAGGGGAAGTTCTGTTGGAGCCCGCACAGATACGCGGTATTTT. Translating it yields CASSSRGSSVGARTDTRYF. Based on the CDR3 plus reference TRBV11-1 and TRBJ2-3, the full variable domain is EAEVAQSPRYKITEKSQAVAFWCDPISGHATLYWYRQILGQGPELLVQFQDESVVDDSQLPKDRFSAERLKGVDSTLKIQPAELGDSAMYLCASSSRGSSVGARTDTRYFGPGTRLTVL.

This clonotype showed up just a few times. V is TRBV5-6 and J is TRBJ1-5; D remains unclear. V was clipped by 2 bases and J by 6 bases, with 6 bases between them. Germline loops: CDR1 SGHDT, CDR2 YYEEEE. The CDR3 is 12 amino acids. CDR3 in DNA: TGTGCCAGCAGCTTAGTGGTTCAGCCCCAGCATTTT. As protein: CASSLVVQPQHF.

For this clonotype: One junction end disagrees with the germline gene, perhaps due to a read error. The chain is built from TRBV6-1 and TRBJ1-2, with D unresolved. Germline lookup yields CDR1 MNHNS and CDR2 SASEGT. This CDR3 spans 12 amino acids. The CDR3 DNA follows: TGTACCAGCAGTGGCCCCCTTTATGGCTACACCTTC. Protein: CTSSGPLYGYTF.

With regard to this clonotype: A much larger clone differs by one base, so this may be a read error. The V gene is TRBV5-1, the J gene TRBJ2-1, with 9 bases identical to TRBD2. The J segment lost 3 bases and the V segment lost 2 bases, leaving 9 bases of the junction unmatched. This CDR3 contains 17 residues. Germline CDR1 SGHRS, CDR2 YFSETQ. CDR3 amino acids: CASSFGLARGGYNEQFF. The CDR3 nucleotides read TGCGCCAGCAGCTTCGGACTAGCGAGAGGCGGCTACAATGAGCAGTTCTTC.

Comment on this clonotype: A single base separates this from a much larger clone, so it may be a read error. The chain recombines TRBV28 with TRBJ1-4; D is perhaps TRBD1 (6 bases). In germline, CDR1 is MDHEN, CDR2 SYDVKM. The CDR3 sequence is 17 residues long. In DNA form, the CDR3 reads TGTGCCAGCAGTCTAACAACCCTCCTACAGGGATCGGAAAGACTGTTTTTT. This sequence encodes CASSLTTLLQGSERLFF.

The chain joins TRBV28 to TRBJ2-7, with D unclear. The germline gives CDR1 MDHEN, CDR2 SYDVKM. Between the trimmed V and J ends, which lost 4 bases and 0 bases, there was a span of 16 bases. This CDR3 is built from 16 residues. In DNA, the CDR3 is TGTGCCAGCAGTTCCCCCCCCCCGAAGAGCTCCTACGAGCAGTACTTC. Protein product: CASSSPPPKSSYEQYF.

V usage is TRBV29-1 and J usage is TRBJ2-7; D is perhaps TRBD1 or TRBD2 (5 bases each). Between the trimmed V and J ends, which lost 7 bases and 3 bases, there was a span of 25 bases. Per germline, CDR1 SQVTM and CDR2 ANQGSEA. This CDR3 region has 16 residues. CDR3 sequence (DNA): TGCAGCGCCATGACGTCTGGGACCGGCATTCTCTACGAGCAGTACTTC. Its translation: CSAMTSGTGILYEQYF.

As to this clonotype: An end of the junction does not agree with germline; a read error may underlie this. The chain has TRBV4-2 and TRBJ1-2; possible D gene TRBD1, 6 bases. The CDR3 has 18 residues. The germline V gene encodes CDR1 LGHNA and CDR2 YNFKEQ. DNA of the CDR3: TGTGCCAGCAGCAAAGAACCACAGGGAAGGGGTCTGAACTATGGCTACACCTTC. It codes for CASSKEPQGRGLNYGYTF.

The chain combines TRBV6-2 or TRBV6-3 with TRBJ2-7; the D gene is possibly TRBD2 (6 bases). CDR3 size: 13 residues. V lost 2 bases, J lost 4 bases, and 9 bases lay in between. Germline V gene data show CDR1 as MNHEY and CDR2 as SVGEGT. In DNA form, the CDR3 reads TGTGCCAGCAGTTACGGACTATCATACGAGCAGTACTTC. Amino acid sequence: CASSYGLSYEQYF.

On this clonotype itself: The junction does not match germline at one end; this may be a read error. V gene TRBV4-2 combines with J gene TRBJ2-3; 8 nucleotides match TRBD2. Germline V gene sequence: CDR1 LGHNA, CDR2 YNFKEQ. The CDR3 totals 16 residues. The CDR3 DNA is TGTGCCGGCAGCCAAGATTTGGGGACTAGGGGCTGTACGCAGTATTTT. Its protein is CAGSQDLGTRGCTQYF.

To note about this clonotype: Sequence at one end of the junction differs from germline and may be a read error. The chain couples TRBV5-5 to TRBJ1-3; no firm D call. CDR1 is SGHKS and CDR2 is YYEKEE in the germline V gene (reference sequence). This CDR3 region has 14 residues. The CDR3 DNA reads TGTGCCAGGAGCTTTAAAGGATCTGGAAACACCATATATTTT. Translating it yields CARSFKGSGNTIYF.

Regarding this clonotype: Germline is not matched at one junction end, which may reflect a read error. The V call is TRBV11-2, the J call TRBJ2-6; 8 bases line up with TRBD1. The CDR3 spans 21 residues. Per the germline V gene, CDR1 is SGHAT and CDR2 is FQNNGV. The CDR3 is CASSMGGDRGISLSGTKVLIF. CDR3 nucleotides: TGTGCCAGCAGCATGGGAGGAGACAGGGGCATTTCCCTCTCTGGGACCAAGGTCCTGATTTTC.

The chain carries TRBV6-2 or TRBV6-3 and TRBJ2-7, with D unresolved. The CDR3 is made up of 13 amino acids. Germline CDR1 and CDR2: MNHEY and SVGEGT. In nucleotides, the CDR3 is TGTGCCAGCAGTTATGAGGTTCCCTACGAGCAGTATGTC. Translation: CASSYEVPYEQYV.

A word on this clonotype: At one boundary the junction diverges from the germline segment, which might be a read error. The rearrangement links TRBV6-1 to TRBJ2-1, with D hard to call. Germline CDR1 is MNHNS and CDR2 is SASEGT. This CDR3 region has 14 residues. DNA for the CDR3: TGTGACAGCAGTGTCAAACTGATGTACAATGAGCAGTTCTTC. Translated, it gives CDSSVKLMYNEQFF.

With respect to this clonotype: A read error may account for a junction end that differs from germline. The V gene is TRBV29-1, the J gene TRBJ2-1; the match to TRBD2 covers 9 bases. Germline V CDR1 and CDR2: SQVTM, ANQGSEA. There are 15 residues in the CDR3. In nucleotides, the CDR3 is TGCAGCGATGATTCTCGGCGGGAGGGCTACTATGAGCAGTTCTTC. Amino acids: CSDDSRREGYYEQFF.

A word on this clonotype: The germline gene is not matched at one end of the junction; a read error may be the cause. The chain has TRBV10-3 and TRBJ1-1; D remains unclear. Germline V gene sequence: CDR1 ENHRY, CDR2 SYGVKD. The CDR3 length is 14 residues. The CDR3 nucleotides read TGTGCCATCATGGACGGCTCCATGAAGACTGAAGCTTTCTTT. This translates into CAIMDGSMKTEAFF.

A word on this clonotype: The CDR3 does not end in the conserved phenylalanine or tryptophan, so this is likely a read error. V is TRBV29-1 and J is TRBJ1-6; D call uncertain. Germline values: CDR1 SQVTM, CDR2 ANQGSEA. V gave up 4 bases and J gave up 8 bases, with 9 bases separating them. The length of the CDR3 is 12 residues. This CDR3 reads CSVAQYDSPLHI. The DNA of the CDR3 is TGCAGCGTTGCTCAGTATGATTCACCCCTCCACATT.

This clonotype was found a few times. A read error may be the cause here, since a much bigger clone is one base away. V gene TRBV7-8 combines with J gene TRBJ2-1; possible D gene TRBD1, 5 bases. CDR3 size: 15 residues. Germline CDR1 reads SGHVS; CDR2 reads FQNEAQ. The CDR3 loop reads CTSSIRGRTYNEQFF. In DNA, the CDR3 is TGTACCAGCAGTATAAGGGGTAGGACCTACAATGAGCAGTTCTTC.

A note on this clonotype: A clone one base away is much larger, so this may be a read error. The J gene is TRBJ2-6, the V gene TRBV7-9; D unclear. From germline, CDR1 is SEHNR and CDR2 FQNEAQ (reference sequence). This CDR3 is 13 amino acids long. V dropped 7 bases and J dropped 4 bases, with 8 bases sitting between them. CDR3 in DNA: TGTGCCAGCACTCCCCCAGGGGCCAACGTCCTGACTTTC. Amino acids: CASTPPGANVLTF.

As for this clonotype: A junction boundary mismatches the germline segment, possibly from a read error. The chain employs TRBV7-9 and TRBJ1-6, with TRBD1 matching over 7 bases. Germline-derived CDR1 and CDR2 are SEHNR and FQNEAQ (reference sequence). The CDR3 loop spans 13 amino acids. CDR3 in DNA: TGTGTCAGCCGTGACAGGGAGAATTCACCCCTCTACTTT. Amino acid sequence: CVSRDRENSPLYF.

CDR3 in DNA: TGTGCCAGCAATTATTCCCTGACAGGAAACCAGCCCCAGCATTTT. This sequence encodes CASNYSLTGNQPQHF. V usage is TRBV6-5 and J usage is TRBJ1-5, with a weak D call TRBD1 (6 bases). The CDR3 is 15 residues long. V lost 7 bases and J 7 bases, leaving 20 bases between the germline ends. Germline V lookup: CDR1 MNHEY, CDR2 SVGAGI.

The chain couples TRBV11-2 to TRBJ2-5; the D call may be TRBD1 or TRBD2 (5 bases each). V lost 5 bases, J lost 5 bases, and 27 bases lay in between. From germline, CDR1 is SGHAT and CDR2 FQNNGV. The CDR3 covers 18 residues. Here the CDR3 DNA reads TGTGCCAGCAGCCCTAGCCCAATCCAGGGTATTGCGCGGGAGACCCAGTACTTC. It is translated as CASSPSPIQGIARETQYF.